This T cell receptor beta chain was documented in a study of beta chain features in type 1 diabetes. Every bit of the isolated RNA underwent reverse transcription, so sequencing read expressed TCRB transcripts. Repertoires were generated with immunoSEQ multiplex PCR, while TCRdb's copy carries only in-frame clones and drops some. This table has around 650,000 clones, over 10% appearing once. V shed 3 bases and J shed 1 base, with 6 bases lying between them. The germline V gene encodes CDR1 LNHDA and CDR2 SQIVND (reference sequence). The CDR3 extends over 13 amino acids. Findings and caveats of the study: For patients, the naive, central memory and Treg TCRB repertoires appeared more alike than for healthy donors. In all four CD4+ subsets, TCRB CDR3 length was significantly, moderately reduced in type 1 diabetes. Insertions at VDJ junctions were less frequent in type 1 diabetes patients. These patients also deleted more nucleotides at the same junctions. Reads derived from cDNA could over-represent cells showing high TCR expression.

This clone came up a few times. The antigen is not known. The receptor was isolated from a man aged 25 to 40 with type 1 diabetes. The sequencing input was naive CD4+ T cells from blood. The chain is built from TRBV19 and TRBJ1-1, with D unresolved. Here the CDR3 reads CASSIITNTEAFF. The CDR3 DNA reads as TGTGCCAGTAGTATCATCACGAACACTGAAGCTTTCTTT.